A selection of T cell receptor beta chains follows, all from one sample in a study of brain metastases from non-small cell lung cancer. Generated by immunoSEQ multiplex PCR, the TCRdb table keeps only in-frame clones and is missing some. The sample lists 14,000 to 15,000 clones; over 75% were seen once. Sequencing was done on a sample of primary lung tumor tissue. The receptors shown here come from a donor at least 40 years old with non-small cell lung cancer. The CDR3 runs from the conserved cysteine through the conserved F or W. The order of the fields is J gene, V gene, clone size, CDR3 protein. Size is omitted from some rows. Given values are once, few, many or a class for expanded clones.

TRBJ2-2	TRBV2	-	CASRGQGRGTGELFF
TRBJ1-3	TRBV2	-	CASSDSSGAGNTIYF
TRBJ2-4	TRBV29-1	-	CSVRDLAKNIQYF
TRBJ1-2	TRBV9	-	CASSAELGTAYGYTF
TRBJ2-1	TRBV9	once	CASSVDGWSEQFF
TRBJ2-5	TRBV7-2	-	CASSFHLGETQYF
TRBJ1-2	TRBV3-1/TRBV3-2	-	CASSQDSTGYYGYTF
TRBJ2-3	TRBV3-1/TRBV3-2	-	CASSLRGVSTDTQYF
TRBJ1-5	TRBV30	once	CAWSRTENQPQHF
TRBJ2-1	TRBV12-3/TRBV12-4	-	CASSYRNEQFF
TRBJ1-2	TRBV7-9	-	CASSGPDSYYGYTF
TRBJ2-1	TRBV5-4	-	CASSLGLYNEQFF
TRBJ2-3	TRBV5-8	-	CASSFLAGARTDTQYF
TRBJ2-2	TRBV4-3	-	CASSQEGGGRTGELFF
TRBJ1-2	TRBV30	few	CAWSVLPGRYYGYTF
TRBJ2-5	TRBV6-6	-	CVSSRQGAKTQYF
TRBJ1-5	TRBV7-6	-	CASSLGTGGYSNQPQHF
TRBJ2-1	TRBV25-1	-	CASSRGNEQFF
TRBJ1-6	TRBV2	few	CASSTGQGAPYNSPLHF
TRBJ2-5	TRBV11-3	once	CASSRGLAGAPETQYF
TRBJ1-6	TRBV6-5	few	CASSYNREGNSPLHF
TRBJ1-2	TRBV30	-	CAWSGSTGVGYTF
TRBJ2-2	TRBV6-4	-	CASSDGTETGELFF
TRBJ2-6	TRBV30	-	CALTVGGANVLTF
TRBJ1-1	TRBV7-8	-	CASLVQLNTEAFF
TRBJ2-1	TRBV19	-	CASSPRGYNEQFF
TRBJ1-1	TRBV30	-	CAWSVSTANTEAFF
TRBJ1-5	TRBV9	-	CASSSDGYSNQPQHF
TRBJ1-2	TRBV9	few	CASSVRRGDFQGVSNYGYTF
TRBJ1-2	TRBV4-3	-	CASSQEVRGLYDGYTF
TRBJ1-6	TRBV15	-	CATSRGASSSYNSPLHF
TRBJ1-5	TRBV7-9	-	CASSPGPIYSNQPQHF
TRBJ1-3	TRBV5-4	-	CASSSPGLAGNTIYF
TRBJ1-1	TRBV4-1	-	CASSQGTLNTEAFF
TRBJ1-5	TRBV6-1	-	CASSEYSYYNQPQHF
TRBJ2-1	TRBV27	-	CASSFRGYNEQFF
TRBJ2-1	TRBV10-3	-	CAISDSEAGRGEQFF
TRBJ2-2	TRBV25-1	-	CASSYTGELFF
TRBJ2-1	TRBV7-2	-	CASSPRLAGRYEQFF
TRBJ2-5	TRBV15	-	CATRATTGVPYQETQYF
TRBJ1-6	TRBV5-1	-	CASSRDRGYSPLHF
TRBJ1-6	TRBV19	medium-sized	CASQTGVVDNSPLHF
TRBJ1-1	TRBV5-1	-	CASSKTETSLNTEAFF
TRBJ1-2	TRBV24-1	-	CATSDGEVYGYTF
TRBJ1-1	TRBV12-3/TRBV12-4	few	CASRLFDTSEAFF
TRBJ2-5	TRBV5-1	-	CASSLGAKVETQYF
TRBJ2-1	TRBV4-1	few	CASSQDPDGVVGQFF
TRBJ2-6	TRBV30	-	CAWSRFSGANVLTF
TRBJ2-1	TRBV7-9	-	CASRDIGGEGNEQFF